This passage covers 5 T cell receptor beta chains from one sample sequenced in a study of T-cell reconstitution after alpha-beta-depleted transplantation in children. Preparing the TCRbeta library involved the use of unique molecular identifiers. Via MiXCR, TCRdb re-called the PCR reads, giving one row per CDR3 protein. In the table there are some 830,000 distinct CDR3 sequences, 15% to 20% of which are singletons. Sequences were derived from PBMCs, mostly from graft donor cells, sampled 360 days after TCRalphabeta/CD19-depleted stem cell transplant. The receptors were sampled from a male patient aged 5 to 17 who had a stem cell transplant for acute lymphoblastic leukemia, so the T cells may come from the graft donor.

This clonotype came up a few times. The CDR3 nucleotides read TGCGCCAGCAGCGTGACTAGCGGGAGTGAGGAGACCCAGTACTTC. Translation: CASSVTSGSEETQYF. The V gene is TRBV5-1, the J gene TRBJ2-5, with 12 bases lining up with TRBD2. Trimming at V came to 4 bases and at J to 5 bases, leaving 6 bases not matched to a gene. The germline CDR1 and CDR2 sequences are SGHRS and YFSETQ. The CDR3 is 15 amino acids.

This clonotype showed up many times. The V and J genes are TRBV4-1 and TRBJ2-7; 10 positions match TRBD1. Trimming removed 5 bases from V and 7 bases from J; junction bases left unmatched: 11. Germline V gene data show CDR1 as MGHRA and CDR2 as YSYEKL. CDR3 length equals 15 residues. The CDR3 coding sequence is TGCGCCAGCAGCTTCTTGGGGACAGGGGTGAATGAGCAGTACTTC. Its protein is CASSFLGTGVNEQYF.

The CDR3 sequence: CASSYLSPGPDNEQFF. For the CDR3, the DNA is TGTGCCAGCAGCTACCTTAGCCCTGGCCCGGACAATGAGCAGTTCTTC. This chain joins TRBV7-8 and TRBJ2-1; no clear D. V was clipped by 4 bases and J by 5 bases, with 18 bases between them. The CDR3 runs to 16 residues. Germline CDR1 is SGHVS and CDR2 is FQNEAQ.

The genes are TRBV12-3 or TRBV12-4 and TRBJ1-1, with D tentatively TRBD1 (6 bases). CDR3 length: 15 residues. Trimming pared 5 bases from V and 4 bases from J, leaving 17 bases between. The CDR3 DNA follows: TGTGCCAGCAGTCTCCATGGGGGCGGCACCACTGAAGCTTTCTTT. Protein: CASSLHGGGTTEAFF.

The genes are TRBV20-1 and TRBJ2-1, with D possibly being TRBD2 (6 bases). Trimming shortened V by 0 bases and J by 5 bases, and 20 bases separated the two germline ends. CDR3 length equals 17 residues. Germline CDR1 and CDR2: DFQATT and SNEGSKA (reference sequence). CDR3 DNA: TGCAGTGCTAGAGATCAAGGTGCGGGAAAGAAGAACAATGAGCAGTTCTTC. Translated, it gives CSARDQGAGKKNNEQFF.